One sample yielded the 10 T cell receptor beta chains listed below, sequenced in a study of T cell repertoires in cytomegalovirus infection. Their antigen targets remain unknown. TCRdb reanalysed the reads using MiXCR and keeps one entry per CDR3 protein. Counted here are fewer than 1,000,000 distinct CDR3 sequences, around a third occurring once; the ten biggest clones make up roughly 13%. The source was cultured CD8+ T cells from PBMCs, collected from culture after CMV antigen stimulation. These receptors were collected from a human donor in good health (CMV status not recorded). Some clones in this sample may be carry-over from other donors' samples.

This clonotype showed up just a few times. J is TRBJ2-1 and V is TRBV7-9; 7 bases align to TRBD1. CDR1 and CDR2 (germline): SEHNR, FQNEAQ (reference sequence). The V and J ends lost 5 bases and 7 bases, in that order; junction bases with no gene match: 11. CDR3 size: 15 residues. The CDR3 loop is CASSPPQGVDNEQFF. The CDR3 nucleotides read TGTGCCAGCAGCCCCCCCCAGGGGGTAGATAATGAGCAGTTCTTC.

V gene TRBV20-1 combines with J gene TRBJ2-5; D is possibly TRBD1 or TRBD2 (5 bases each). Germline-derived CDR1 and CDR2 are DFQATT and SNEGSKA (reference sequence). There are 12 residues in the CDR3. Trimming pared 6 bases from V and 4 bases from J, leaving 12 bases between. CDR3: CSAPGPRETQYF. In DNA form, the CDR3 reads TGCAGTGCACCGGGACCCCGAGAGACCCAGTACTTC.

This rearrangement joins TRBV20-1 to TRBJ2-3; 10 bases are a match to TRBD2. V shed 3 bases, J shed 2 bases, and the junction held 8 bases outside the gene matches. This CDR3 is 16 amino acids long. Germline V CDR1 and CDR2: DFQATT, SNEGSKA (reference sequence). The CDR3 loop reads CSASGLAGEVTDTQYF. The DNA for the CDR3 is TGCAGTGCTAGTGGGCTAGCGGGGGAGGTCACAGATACGCAGTATTTT.

V and J are TRBV10-2 and TRBJ2-7, with TRBD1 as a possible D gene (5 bases). Germline V lookup: CDR1 WSHSY, CDR2 SAAADI. Trimming took 8 bases from V and 3 from J, leaving 14 bases between them. This CDR3 is built from 13 residues. CDR3 amino acids: CASRGQQFYEQYV. CDR3 DNA sequence: TGCGCCAGCCGAGGACAACAGTTCTACGAGCAGTACGTC.

The chain recombines TRBV20-1 with TRBJ1-3; the D gene is possibly TRBD1 (6 bases). The V end was cut by 3 bases, the J end by 0 bases, with 24 bases between. CDR3 length equals 19 residues. Looked up from germline, CDR1 is DFQATT and CDR2 is SNEGSKA (reference sequence). This CDR3 is CSAREVGQIIQSSGNTIYF. The CDR3 DNA reads TGCAGTGCTAGGGAGGTTGGACAGATCATTCAGAGCTCTGGAAACACCATATATTTT.

The genes are TRBV7-4 and TRBJ2-7; TRBD2 agrees at 7 bases. The CDR3 length is 12 residues. Germline V gene sequence: CDR1 SGHVT, CDR2 SQSDAQ. V gave up 4 bases and J gave up 3 bases; unmatched junction bases: 0. CDR3 DNA: TGTGCCAGCAGCTGGACTAGCTACGAGCAGTACTTC. It specifies CASSWTSYEQYF.

This clonotype was counted only a few times. V and J are TRBV12-3 or TRBV12-4 and TRBJ1-2; 7 positions agree with TRBD1. The CDR3 length is 14 residues. V trimming: 8 bases; J trimming: 2 bases; junction bases outside the gene matches: 8. Written as DNA, the CDR3 is TGTGCCAGCCGCCTGGCAGGGGGGAACTATGGCTACACCTTC. Amino acid sequence: CASRLAGGNYGYTF.

In this sample, this clonotype turned up a few times. The chain has TRBV27 and TRBJ1-1; D remains ambiguous. CDR1 is MNHEY and CDR2 is SMNVEV in the germline V gene (reference sequence). The CDR3 covers 14 residues. V was clipped by 3 bases and J by 1 base, with 9 bases between them. As DNA, the CDR3 is TGTGCCAGCAGTTTTAACAGAGCGAACACTGAAGCTTTCTTT. Protein: CASSFNRANTEAFF.

Comments on this clonotype: One end of the junction varies from germline; a read error may be responsible. This chain links TRBV20-1 with TRBJ2-1, with 15 bases that match TRBD2. Germline V gives CDR1 DFQATT, CDR2 SNEGSKA (reference sequence). CDR3 size: 14 residues. CDR3 sequence reads: CSARGTSGGARRIF. The CDR3 bases are TGCAGTGCTAGAGGGACTAGCGGGGGGGCAAGAAGAATCTTC.

The chain links TRBV4-1 to TRBJ2-7; D possibly matches TRBD1 or TRBD2 (5 bases each). The germline CDR1 and CDR2 sequences are MGHRA and YSYEKL. The CDR3 consists of 14 residues. Trimming removed 3 bases at V and 3 bases at J, with 12 bases between. The CDR3 loop reads CASSHRDGNYEQYF. In DNA form, the CDR3 reads TGCGCCAGCAGCCACCGGGACGGGAACTACGAGCAGTACTTC.